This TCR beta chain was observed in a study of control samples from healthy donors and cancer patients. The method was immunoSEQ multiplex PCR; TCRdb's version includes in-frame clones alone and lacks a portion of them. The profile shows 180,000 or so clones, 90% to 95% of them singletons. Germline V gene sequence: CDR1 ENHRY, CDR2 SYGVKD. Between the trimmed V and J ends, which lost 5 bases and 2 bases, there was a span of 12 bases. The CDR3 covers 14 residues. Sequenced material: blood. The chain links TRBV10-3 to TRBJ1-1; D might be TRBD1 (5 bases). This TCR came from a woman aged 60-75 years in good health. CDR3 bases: TGTGCCATCAGTCCGCGGGGGGAAAACACTGAAGCTTTCTTT. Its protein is CAISPRGENTEAFF.